These 8 T cell receptor beta chains originate from one sample sequenced in a study of CD8+CD57+ T cells in acquired aplastic anemia. Genomic DNA, serving as template, underwent TCR beta VDJ and CDR3 profiling. One entry per CDR3 protein, called by TCRdb with MiXCR from the reads. The data contain 150,000 or so distinct CDR3 sequences, 40% to 50% of them singletons. For sequencing, patients were chosen who had shown expansion of CD8+CD57+ cells by flow cytometry. The sequenced sample was sorted CD4+, CD8+, or CD8+CD57+ T cells (not recorded which) from PBMCs. These receptors were obtained from a human donor with aplastic anemia.

DNA for the CDR3: TGCGCCAGCGGACAGTCGGGTACCATATATTTT. The encoded protein is CASGQSGTIYF. The chain is built from TRBV10-2 and TRBJ1-3; tentative D call: TRBD1 (6 bases). With 8 bases removed from V and 10 bases from J, the gap between germline ends came to 12 bases. The CDR3 extends over 11 amino acids. The germline V gene encodes CDR1 WSHSY and CDR2 SAAADI.

This clonotype came up many times. This chain joins TRBV7-9 and TRBJ1-2; perhaps TRBD1 as D (5 bases). Trimming pared 5 bases from V and 2 bases from J, leaving 15 bases between. The CDR3 has 15 amino acids. CDR1 and CDR2 from the germline V gene are SEHNR and FQNEAQ (reference sequence). The CDR3 region is CASSHRDFLNYGYTF. The CDR3 DNA reads as TGTGCCAGCAGCCACCGGGACTTTTTAAACTATGGCTACACCTTC.

The V call is TRBV19, the J call TRBJ1-4; D is uncertain. The CDR3 spans 13 residues. V was pared by 1 base and J by 8 bases, with 8 bases between. Germline V gives CDR1 LNHDA, CDR2 SQIVND (reference sequence). The CDR3 loop is CASSIGRSEKLFF. For the CDR3, the DNA is TGTGCCAGTAGTATAGGACGGAGCGAAAAACTGTTTTTT.

This chain connects TRBV7-8 to TRBJ2-1; D ambiguous. The length of the CDR3 is 14 residues. Trimming shortened V by 6 bases and J by 1 base, and 10 bases separated the two germline ends. Germline CDR1 is SGHVS and CDR2 is FQNEAQ. The CDR3 nucleotides read TGTGCCAGCAGACACGTAGGATCCTACAATGAGCAGTTCTTC. It translates to CASRHVGSYNEQFF.

This clonotype was counted a few times. The chain uses TRBV29-1 and TRBJ2-3; TRBD1 matches at 7 bases. Germline-derived CDR1 and CDR2 are SQVTM and ANQGSEA. V was clipped by 3 bases and J by 1 base; unmatched bases: 4. The CDR3 consists of 14 residues. The CDR3 loop is CSVETGLGTDTQYF. The CDR3 nucleotides read TGCAGCGTTGAGACAGGGCTGGGCACAGATACGCAGTATTTT.

A single count supports this clonotype. The V and J genes are TRBV6-2 or TRBV6-3 and TRBJ2-7; TRBD2 aligns across 10 bases. Losses at the gene ends were 5 bases for V and 6 bases for J; bases not matched to a gene: 7. Germline V gives CDR1 MNHEY, CDR2 SVGEGT. There are 14 residues in the CDR3. In DNA, the CDR3 is TGTGCCAGCAGTGAGGGACTAGCGTTGGGCGAGCAGTACTTC. Protein product: CASSEGLALGEQYF.

About this clonotype itself: Just one base apart from a much larger clone, this may be a read error. This chain connects TRBV4-1 to TRBJ1-2, with 9 bases that match TRBD1. This CDR3 region has 17 residues. Germline loops: CDR1 MGHRA, CDR2 YSYEKL. In DNA, the CDR3 is TGCGCCAGCAGCCAAGAACTAAGGACAGGGGATAACTTTGGCTACACCTTC. Its translation is CASSQELRTGDNFGYTF.

The chain has TRBV24-1 and TRBJ1-2; D might be TRBD1 (5 bases). Per germline, CDR1 KGHDR and CDR2 SFDVKD. This CDR3 comprises 15 residues. Deletions cut 6 bases from V and 6 bases from J, with 19 bases between. CDR3 sequence reads: CATSTGQGAANGYTF. As DNA, the CDR3 is TGTGCCACCAGTACCGGGCAAGGGGCGGCAAATGGCTACACCTTC.